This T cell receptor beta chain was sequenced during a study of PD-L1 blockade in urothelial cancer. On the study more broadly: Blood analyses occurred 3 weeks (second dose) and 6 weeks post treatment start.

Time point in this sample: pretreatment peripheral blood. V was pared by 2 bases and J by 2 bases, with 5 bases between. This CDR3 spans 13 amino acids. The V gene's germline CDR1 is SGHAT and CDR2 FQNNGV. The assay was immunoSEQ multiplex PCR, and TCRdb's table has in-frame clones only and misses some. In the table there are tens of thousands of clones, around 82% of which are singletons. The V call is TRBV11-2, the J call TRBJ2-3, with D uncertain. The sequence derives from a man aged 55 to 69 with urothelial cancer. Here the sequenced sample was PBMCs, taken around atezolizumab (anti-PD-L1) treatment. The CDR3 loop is CASSLYFTDTQYF. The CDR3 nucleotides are TGTGCCAGCAGCTTATACTTCACAGATACGCAGTATTTT.